This T cell receptor beta chain was obtained from a study of regulatory T cells in long-lasting Graves disease. Time point indicated: persistent/refractory GD, antithyroid drugs over 5 years with positive TRAb. Generation of the TCR library employed RNA extracted from PBMCs. This clonotype has a handful of counts. Both iRepertoire HTBI primers and Arm-PCR of CDR3 regions were used to build the TCR beta libraries. TCRdb redid the calling of the multiplex PCR reads with MiXCR, one entry per CDR3 protein. This table holds 500,000 to 800,000 distinct CDR3 sequences, approximately 31% found once. Trimming stripped 0 bases from V and 7 bases from J, with 12 bases between. This CDR3 contains 14 residues. Looked up from germline, CDR1 is MNHEY and CDR2 is SVGEGT.

The receptor's source is a female donor with Graves disease. The sample in question was peripheral blood mononuclear cells (PBMCs), obtained when the disease was refractory, from a patient treated with antithyroid drugs. The V and J genes are TRBV6-2 or TRBV6-3 and TRBJ1-1; D gene unclear. Written as DNA, the CDR3 is TGTGCCAGCAGTTACTCGACGGAGGGAATTGAAGCTTTCTTT. This encodes CASSYSTEGIEAFF.